This T cell receptor (beta chain) was sequenced for a study of sequential checkpoint blockade in melanoma (dated by TCRdb to the late 2010s). A note on the overall study: Patients were assigned by 1:1 randomization to either first-line nivolumab followed by ipilimumab (arm A) or ipilimumab followed by nivolumab (arm B). Maintenance nivolumab was given following each of the two trial sequences.

The treatment or condition label, as the study defines it: randomized to nivolumab then ipilimumab (arm A) or the reverse (arm B). None of the trial patients had been given prior DNA-damaging chemotherapy. On a FACS Aria II flow cytometer, live CD3+CD8+ cells that were negative for CD19 and CD56 were sorted from thawed PBMCs. The samples were obtained from melanoma patients enrolled in CheckMate 064, an open-label, randomized phase II trial testing sequential checkpoint blockade. Peripheral blood mononuclear cells were collected by leukapheresis, purified using Ficoll-Paque, and frozen in human serum containing roughly 10% DMSO. Purity of sorted blood CD3+CD8+ cells was verified at >98% immediately after sorting, followed by DNA extraction. This clone has a handful of counts. No antigen is known for it. No per-base quality is available; no much larger clone lies one base away. The immunoSEQ Assay was used to immunosequence TCRbeta CDR3 regions from genomic DNA. Before high-throughput sequencing, the genomic DNA was amplified using bias-controlled multiplex PCR. Processing in the source paper ran as follows. To quantify the absolute abundance of each unique TCRbeta CDR3 region, the sequences were collapsed and filtered. Clonality was defined as 1 minus Pielou's evenness and was calculated using productive rearrangements only. Clones with significantly greater frequencies in on-treatment versus baseline samples were identified using a previously published method. TCRdb re-hosts the immuneACCESS table, in-frame sequences only. Its copies lack some clones; in the studies checked, an unresolved V gene accounts for under half of them, and the cause for the rest is not known. That table gives V, J and clone size, and the DNA gave D and trimming. Recorded for this sample are tens of thousands of clones; approximately 84% of them occurred a single time. 5.5% to 7% of the sample is in the top ten clones.

Paper-wide results and their limitations: The response-prediction model combining TCR metrics and mutation burden needs validation in larger, independent patient cohorts.

The source was CD8+ T cells sorted from blood (inferred from file names), collected from a patient given nivolumab and ipilimumab in sequence. This TCR was sampled from a human donor with melanoma.

This receptor carries the CDR3 CASSGGVDTGELFF. The nucleotides read TGTGCCAGCAGTGGCGGGGTGGACACCGGGGAGCTGTTTTTT. The sequence is built from TRBV6-4 and TRBJ2-2; the best D guess is TRBD2, with 6 bases matching. Taken from cysteine to phenylalanine, the CDR3 has 14 residues. The sequence is cut down to CDR3 DNA, 42 bases in frame from base 1. V loses 4 bases of germline sequence and J loses 3 bases, and the interval between the two ends is 9 bases. CDR1 and CDR2 are read off the germline V gene as MRHNA and SNTAGT.